This TCR beta chain stems from a study of blood T cell repertoires in COVID-19. Study members were between about 18 and 100 years old and lived in 25 or so US regions. Two negative PCRs, clearance, or symptom resolution had been documented for recovered Cohort 3 donors. Per germline, CDR1 MNHEY and CDR2 SVGAGI. The CDR3 covers 15 residues. Trimming cost V 6 bases and J 5 bases; bases outside gene matches: 9. Original analysis: Amplification with reference gene primers provided the estimates of nucleated cell counts. TCRdb's table, derived via immunoSEQ multiplex PCR, lists solely in-frame clones and lacks some. Clonal size and the V and J genes are those of that table, whereas D and trimming came from the DNA. The sample includes roughly 270,000 clones, 85% of them seen just once.

The chain links TRBV6-5 to TRBJ2-1; 8 nucleotides line up with TRBD1. The TCR sequence derives from a woman aged 50 to 65 who had recovered from COVID-19. The sample comprised PBMCs or T cells enriched from blood (not recorded which). CDR3 protein: CASSRDRGANNEQFF. The CDR3 DNA is TGTGCCAGCAGCCGAGACAGGGGTGCCAACAATGAGCAGTTCTTC.